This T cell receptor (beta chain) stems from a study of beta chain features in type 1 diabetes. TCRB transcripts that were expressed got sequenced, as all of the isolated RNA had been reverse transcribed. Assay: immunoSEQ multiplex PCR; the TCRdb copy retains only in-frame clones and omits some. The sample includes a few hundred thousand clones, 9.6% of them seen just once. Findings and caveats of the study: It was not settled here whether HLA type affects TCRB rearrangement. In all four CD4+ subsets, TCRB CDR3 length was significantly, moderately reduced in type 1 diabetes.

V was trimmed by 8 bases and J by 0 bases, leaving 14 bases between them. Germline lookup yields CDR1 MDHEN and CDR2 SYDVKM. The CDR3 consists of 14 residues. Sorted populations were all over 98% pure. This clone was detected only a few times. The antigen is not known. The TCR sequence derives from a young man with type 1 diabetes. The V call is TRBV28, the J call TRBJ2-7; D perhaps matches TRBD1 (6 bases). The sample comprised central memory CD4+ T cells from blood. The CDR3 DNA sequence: TGTGCCAGCGGCTCCGGGACATACTCCTACGAGCAGTACTTC. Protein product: CASGSGTYSYEQYF.